The clone carrying this TCR beta chain occurred a few times. Data came from immunoSEQ multiplex PCR; TCRdb stores just in-frame clones and leaves some out. The data contain around 65,000 clones, 70% to 85% of them seen just once; the ten biggest clones take up about 0.41%. This entry belongs to a study of siplizumab effects on memory and regulatory T cells. The CDR3 is 12 amino acids. Germline lookup yields CDR1 SEHNR and CDR2 FQNEAQ (reference sequence). V lost 6 bases and J 9 bases, leaving 9 bases between the germline ends. The receptor was isolated from a human donor in good health. The sequenced material came from memory CD4+ T cells sorted from blood. The chain is built from TRBV7-9 and TRBJ1-6; D remains ambiguous. For the CDR3, the DNA is TGTGCCAGCAGTCTTCCTAGTTCACCCCTCCACTTT. This sequence encodes CASSLPSSPLHF.